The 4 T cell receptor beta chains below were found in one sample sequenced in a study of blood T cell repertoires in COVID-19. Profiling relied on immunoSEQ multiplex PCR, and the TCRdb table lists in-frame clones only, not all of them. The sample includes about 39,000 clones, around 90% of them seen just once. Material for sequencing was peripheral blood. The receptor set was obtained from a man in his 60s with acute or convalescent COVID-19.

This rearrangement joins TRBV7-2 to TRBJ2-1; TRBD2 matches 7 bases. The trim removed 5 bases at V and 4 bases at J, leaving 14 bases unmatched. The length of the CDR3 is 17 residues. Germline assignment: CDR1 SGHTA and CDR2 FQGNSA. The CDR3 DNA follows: TGTGCCAGCAGCCCCTATGTCTGGACTAGAAGGTACAATGAGCAGTTCTTC. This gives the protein CASSPYVWTRRYNEQFF.

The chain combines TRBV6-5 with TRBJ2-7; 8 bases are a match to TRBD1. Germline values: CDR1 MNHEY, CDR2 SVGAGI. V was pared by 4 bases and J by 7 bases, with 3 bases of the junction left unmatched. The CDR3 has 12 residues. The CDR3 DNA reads TGTGCCAGCAGTTGGACAGGGCAAGAGCAGTACTTC. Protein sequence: CASSWTGQEQYF.

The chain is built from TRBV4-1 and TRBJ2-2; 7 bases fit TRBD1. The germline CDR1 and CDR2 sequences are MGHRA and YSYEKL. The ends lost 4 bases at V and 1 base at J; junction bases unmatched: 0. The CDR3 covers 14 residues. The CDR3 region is CASSRTGNTGELFF. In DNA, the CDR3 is TGCGCCAGCAGCCGGACAGGGAACACCGGGGAGCTGTTTTTT.

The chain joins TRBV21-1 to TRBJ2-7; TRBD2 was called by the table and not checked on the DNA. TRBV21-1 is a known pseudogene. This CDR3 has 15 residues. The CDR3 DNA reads TGTGCCAGCAGCAAATTCCATCCCGGGACTGTCGAGCAGTACGTC. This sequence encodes CASSKFHPGTVEQYV.